This TCR beta chain was sequenced for a study of blood T cell repertoires in COVID-19. Study information: There were acute and convalescent COVID-19 samples, and they came from the United States, Italy and Spain. T cells, B-cell-depleted T cells, or PBMCs supplied cDNA or gDNA.

This CDR3 comprises 14 residues. Trimming pared 1 base from V and 0 bases from J, leaving 6 bases between. From germline, CDR1 is SEHNR and CDR2 FQNEAQ (reference sequence). In the authors' methods: It was from reference gene primer amplification that nucleated cell counts were estimated. The data were produced by immunoSEQ multiplex PCR, yet TCRdb's version contains in-frame clones alone and is incomplete. V, J and clone size are taken as reported in that table, and D and trimming were inferred from the DNA itself. The table includes under 300,000 clones, approximately 82% detected once. Sequenced material: peripheral blood. The chain couples TRBV7-9 to TRBJ1-1, with D hard to call. The sequence derives from a woman aged 18-29 years with acute or convalescent COVID-19. The CDR3 nucleotides read TGTGCCAGCAGCTTAGGGGCAGTGAACACTGAAGCTTTCTTT. Residues: CASSLGAVNTEAFF.